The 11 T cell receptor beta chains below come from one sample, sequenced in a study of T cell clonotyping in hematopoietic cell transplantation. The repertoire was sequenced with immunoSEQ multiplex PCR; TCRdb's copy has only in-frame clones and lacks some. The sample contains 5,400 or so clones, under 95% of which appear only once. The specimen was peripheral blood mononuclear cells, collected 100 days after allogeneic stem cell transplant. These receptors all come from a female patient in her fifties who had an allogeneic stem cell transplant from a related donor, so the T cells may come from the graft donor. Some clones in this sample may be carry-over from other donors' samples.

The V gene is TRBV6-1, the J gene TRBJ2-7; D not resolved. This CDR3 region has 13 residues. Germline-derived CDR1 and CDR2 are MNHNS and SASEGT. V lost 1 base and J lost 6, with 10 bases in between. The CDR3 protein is CASSEGGMREQYF. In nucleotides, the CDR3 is TGTGCCAGCAGTGAAGGGGGAATGCGCGAGCAGTACTTC.

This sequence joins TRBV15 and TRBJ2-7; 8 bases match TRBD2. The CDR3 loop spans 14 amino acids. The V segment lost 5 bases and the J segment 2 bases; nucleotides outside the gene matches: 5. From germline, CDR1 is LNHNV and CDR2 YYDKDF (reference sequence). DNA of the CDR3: TGTGCCACCAGCCTGAGCGGGGGTGCCTACGAGCAGTACTTC. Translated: CATSLSGGAYEQYF.

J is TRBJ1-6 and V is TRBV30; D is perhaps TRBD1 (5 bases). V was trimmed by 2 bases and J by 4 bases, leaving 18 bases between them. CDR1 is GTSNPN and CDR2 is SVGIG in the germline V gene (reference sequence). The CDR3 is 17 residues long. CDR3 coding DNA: TGTGCCTGGAGTAGCCCGAGGTCAGGGAATTATAATTCACCCCTCCACTTT. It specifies CAWSSPRSGNYNSPLHF.

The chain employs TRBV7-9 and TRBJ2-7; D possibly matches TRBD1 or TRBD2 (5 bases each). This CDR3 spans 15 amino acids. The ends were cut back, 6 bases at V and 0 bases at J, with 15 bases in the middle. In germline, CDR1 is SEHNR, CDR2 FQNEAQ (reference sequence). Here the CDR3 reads CASSLGRTSSYEQYF. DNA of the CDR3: TGTGCCAGCAGTTTGGGACGGACGAGCTCCTACGAGCAGTACTTC.

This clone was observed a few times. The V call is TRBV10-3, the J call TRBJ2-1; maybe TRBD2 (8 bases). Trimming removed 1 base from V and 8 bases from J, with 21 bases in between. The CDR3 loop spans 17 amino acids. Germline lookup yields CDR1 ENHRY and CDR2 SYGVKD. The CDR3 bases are TGTGCCATCAGTGAGTTTCCAGGGGGGCAGACTAGCGATGAGCAGTTCTTC. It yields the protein CAISEFPGGQTSDEQFF.

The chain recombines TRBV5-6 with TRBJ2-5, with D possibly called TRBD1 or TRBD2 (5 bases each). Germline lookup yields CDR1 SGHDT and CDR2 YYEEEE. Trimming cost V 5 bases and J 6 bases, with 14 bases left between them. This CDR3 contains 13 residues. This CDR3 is CASRGSGPQTQYF. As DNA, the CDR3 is TGTGCCAGCAGAGGATCGGGACCGCAGACCCAGTACTTC.

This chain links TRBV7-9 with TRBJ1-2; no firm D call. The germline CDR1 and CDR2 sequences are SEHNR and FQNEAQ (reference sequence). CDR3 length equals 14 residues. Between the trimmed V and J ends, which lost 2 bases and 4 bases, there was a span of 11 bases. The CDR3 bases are TGTGCCAGCAGCTTACGTCAGGATGCCTATGGCTACACCTTC. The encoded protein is CASSLRQDAYGYTF.

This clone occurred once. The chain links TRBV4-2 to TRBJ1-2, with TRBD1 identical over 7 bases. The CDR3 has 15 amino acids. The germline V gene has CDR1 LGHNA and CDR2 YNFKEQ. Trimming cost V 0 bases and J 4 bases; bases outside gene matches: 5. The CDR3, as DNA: TGTGCCAGCAGCCAAGATCAGACAGGGAGCTATGGCTACACCTTC. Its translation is CASSQDQTGSYGYTF.

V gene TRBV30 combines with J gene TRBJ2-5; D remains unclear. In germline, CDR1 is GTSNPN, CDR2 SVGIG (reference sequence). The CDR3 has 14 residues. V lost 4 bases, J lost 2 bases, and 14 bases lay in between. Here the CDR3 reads CAWTLSSQQETQYF. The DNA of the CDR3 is TGTGCCTGGACCCTGAGCTCGCAGCAAGAGACCCAGTACTTC. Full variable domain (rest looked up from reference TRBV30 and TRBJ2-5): SQTIHQWPATLVQPVGSPLSLECTVEGTSNPNLYWYRQAAGRGLQLLFYSVGIGQISSEVPQNLSASRPQDRQFILSSKKLLLSDSGFYLCAWTLSSQQETQYFGPGTRLLVL.

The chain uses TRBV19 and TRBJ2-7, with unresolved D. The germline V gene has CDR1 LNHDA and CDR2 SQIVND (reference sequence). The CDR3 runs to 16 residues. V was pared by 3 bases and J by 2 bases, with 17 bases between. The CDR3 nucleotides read TGTGCCAGTAGTATGATCAACGCGCCCTTACCCTACGAGCAGTACTTC. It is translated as CASSMINAPLPYEQYF. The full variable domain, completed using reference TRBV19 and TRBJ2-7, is DGGITQSPKYLFRKEGQNVTLSCEQNLNHDAMYWYRQDPGQGLRLIYYSQIVNDFQKGDIAEGYSVSREKKESFPLTVTSAQKNPTAFYLCASSMINAPLPYEQYFGPGTRLTVT.

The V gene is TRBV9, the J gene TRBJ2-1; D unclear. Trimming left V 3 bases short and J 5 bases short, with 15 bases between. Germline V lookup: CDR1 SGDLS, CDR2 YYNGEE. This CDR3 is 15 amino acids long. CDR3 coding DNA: TGTGCCAGCAGCGCGCTCCTCGGGCCAGACAATGAGCAGTTCTTC. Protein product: CASSALLGPDNEQFF.